Below, 10 T cell receptor beta chains from the same sample are listed, as sequenced in a study of OX40 agonist ivuxolimab in advanced cancers. Produced via immunoSEQ multiplex PCR; TCRdb's table is partial and in-frame only. The data show some 58,000 clones, more than 85% seen once. The material was CD4+ or CD8+ T cells sorted from blood, obtained in a trial of the OX40 agonist ivuxolimab. These receptors all stem from an adult with an advanced solid tumor such as melanoma, head and neck, liver or kidney cancer.

V is TRBV30 and J is TRBJ1-1; D might be TRBD1 (5 bases). The germline V and J ends were trimmed by 0 bases and 1 base, with 12 bases remaining between them. CDR1 and CDR2 from the germline V gene are GTSNPN and SVGIG (reference sequence). This CDR3 has 15 amino acids. CDR3 in DNA: TGTGCCTGGAGTGTCTGGGGCGGGGGGAACACTGAAGCTTTCTTT. Encoded protein: CAWSVWGGGNTEAFF.

The genes are TRBV4-3 and TRBJ1-1; D uncertain. Trimming left V 3 bases short and J 11 bases short, with 16 bases between. CDR3 size: 13 residues. The germline CDR1 and CDR2 sequences are LGHNA and YSLEER. The chain's CDR3 is CASSHTSPYGAFF. The CDR3 DNA reads as TGCGCCAGCAGCCATACCTCACCTTATGGGGCTTTCTTT.

The gene calls are TRBV18 and TRBJ2-3; 10 positions match TRBD1. CDR3 length equals 14 residues. J gave up 5 bases and V 5 bases, and 4 bases lay outside the gene matches. Germline loops: CDR1 KGHSH, CDR2 LQKENI. CDR3 in DNA: TGTGCCAGCTCAGGACAGGGGGAGAAAGATACGCAGTATTTT. Its protein is CASSGQGEKDTQYF.

The V gene is TRBV28, the J gene TRBJ2-5; D may be TRBD1 or TRBD2 (5 bases each). Germline V gene data show CDR1 as MDHEN and CDR2 as SYDVKM. The CDR3 sequence is 13 residues long. Trimming took off 5 bases at V and 4 bases at J, with 11 bases between the two ends. The chain's CDR3 is CASSNRGRETQYF. In DNA form, the CDR3 reads TGTGCCAGCAGTAACCGGGGCCGAGAGACCCAGTACTTC.

J is TRBJ2-1 and V is TRBV30; no firm D call. Germline CDR1 reads GTSNPN; CDR2 reads SVGIG (reference sequence). The CDR3 sequence is 13 residues long. Trimming pared 4 bases from V and 5 bases from J, leaving 12 bases between. The CDR3 region has the DNA TGTGCCTGGAACCCCCGAAGGGACAATGAGCAGTTCTTC. Residues: CAWNPRRDNEQFF. The full variable domain, in which reference TRBV30 and TRBJ2-1 provide the parts outside the CDR3, is SQTIHQWPATLVQPVGSPLSLECTVEGTSNPNLYWYRQAAGRGLQLLFYSVGIGQISSEVPQNLSASRPQDRQFILSSKKLLLSDSGFYLCAWNPRRDNEQFFGPGTRLTVL.

This chain joins TRBV7-2 and TRBJ1-1; D is perhaps TRBD1 (5 bases). The ends were cut back, 5 bases at V and 3 bases at J, with 10 bases in the middle. Germline V gives CDR1 SGHTA, CDR2 FQGNSA. The CDR3 has 13 amino acids. CDR3: CASSRQYDTEAFF. In DNA, the CDR3 is TGTGCCAGCAGCCGACAGTACGACACTGAAGCTTTCTTT.

The CDR3 DNA reads TGTGCCAGCAGTTACCCCCCCAAACAGTACGAGCAGTACTTC. Encoded protein: CASSYPPKQYEQYF. This chain joins TRBV6-5 and TRBJ2-7, with D unresolved. Trimming shortened V by 2 bases and J by 4 bases, and 12 bases separated the two germline ends. Germline values: CDR1 MNHEY, CDR2 SVGAGI. The CDR3 covers 14 residues.

The chain is built from TRBV18 and TRBJ2-2, with 8 bases that match TRBD1. The germline CDR1 and CDR2 sequences are KGHSH and LQKENI. The CDR3 length is 15 residues. J gave up 10 bases and V 6 bases, and 13 bases lay outside the gene matches. CDR3 nucleotides: TGTGCCAGCTCGCGAGGGACAGGCCATGGCGAGGAGCTGTTTTTT. Protein sequence: CASSRGTGHGEELFF. Combining the CDR3 with reference TRBV18 and TRBJ2-2 gives the whole variable domain NAGVMQNPRHLVRRRGQEARLRCSPMKGHSHVYWYRQLPEEGLKFMVYLQKENIIDESGMPKERFSAEFPKEGPSILRIQQVVRGDSAAYFCASSRGTGHGEELFFGEGSRLTVL.

The chain uses TRBV9 and TRBJ2-3, with D uncertain. Germline V gene sequence: CDR1 SGDLS, CDR2 YYNGEE. V was cut by 3 bases and J by 3 bases, with 14 bases left in between. The CDR3 is 15 residues long. This chain's CDR3 is CASSASPDKTDTQYF. CDR3 bases: TGTGCCAGCAGCGCCTCTCCCGACAAGACAGATACGCAGTATTTT.

The chain couples TRBV4-3 to TRBJ1-2, with TRBD1 identical over 8 bases. The CDR3 contains 12 residues. From germline, CDR1 is LGHNA and CDR2 YSLEER. V lost 6 bases to trimming and J lost 8 bases; unmatched junction nucleotides: 5. The CDR3 spells CASSSGGFGYTF. CDR3 coding DNA: TGCGCCAGCAGTTCAGGGGGCTTCGGCTACACCTTC.